A single sample is the source of the 30 T cell receptor beta chains below, sequenced in a study of blood T cell repertoires in COVID-19. Data came from immunoSEQ multiplex PCR; TCRdb stores just in-frame clones and leaves some out. The sample lists about 230,000 clones, roughly 81% occurring once. The specimen was peripheral blood. The receptors shown here come from a man aged 35-49 years with acute or convalescent COVID-19.

V gene TRBV18 combines with J gene TRBJ2-5, with TRBD2 matching over 11 bases. The CDR3 spans 18 residues. The J segment lost 3 bases and the V segment lost 4 bases, leaving 13 bases of the junction unmatched. Germline CDR1 and CDR2: KGHSH and LQKENI. The CDR3 reads CASSLSLTGLAVKETQYF. CDR3 nucleotide sequence: TGTGCCAGCTCACTAAGTCTGACGGGACTAGCGGTTAAAGAGACCCAGTACTTC.

The sample holds a few counts of this clone. Compared with germline, one end of the junction differs, possibly owing to a read error. The chain employs TRBV24-1 and TRBJ2-1; 8 nucleotides align to TRBD2. Looked up from germline, CDR1 is KGHDR and CDR2 is SFDVKD. The CDR3 is 13 amino acids. CDR3: CATSEPGLDVMIF. The CDR3, as DNA: TGTGCCACCAGTGAGCCGGGACTAGATGTTATGATCTTC.

This chain connects TRBV10-3 to TRBJ2-6, with 9 bases lining up with TRBD1. The CDR3 is 17 amino acids. The V gene's germline CDR1 is ENHRY and CDR2 SYGVKD. Germline trimming cut 5 bases from V and 4 bases from J; bases unmatched to any gene: 9. This chain's CDR3 is CAISFPGQGSGANVLTF. The CDR3 DNA reads TGTGCCATCAGTTTCCCGGGACAGGGTTCAGGGGCCAACGTCCTGACTTTC.

The rearrangement links TRBV6-6 to TRBJ1-2; 10 bases are a match to TRBD1. Losses at the gene ends were 7 bases for V and 4 bases for J; bases not matched to a gene: 6. Germline V gives CDR1 MNHNY, CDR2 SVGAGI (reference sequence). This CDR3 contains 14 residues. The CDR3 here is CASTNRTGGYGYTF. In nucleotides, the CDR3 is TGTGCCAGCACTAACCGGACAGGGGGCTATGGCTACACCTTC.

This chain links TRBV4-1 with TRBJ2-7; 7 positions match TRBD1. Germline V gene lookup returns CDR1 MGHRA and CDR2 YSYEKL. V lost 5 bases to trimming and J lost 2 bases; unmatched junction nucleotides: 12. The CDR3 contains 16 residues. The CDR3 coding sequence is TGCGCCAGCAGCACCTCGGCTACAGGGGCGGCCTACGAGCAGTACTTC. This translates into CASSTSATGAAYEQYF.

This CDR3 is CASSQGGAGAFYYEQYF. CDR3 in DNA: TGTGCCAGCAGCCAGGGGGGGGCAGGGGCCTTTTATTACGAGCAGTACTTC. The gene calls are TRBV3-1 (or the pseudogene TRBV3-2) and TRBJ2-7, with D possibly matching TRBD2 (7 bases). This CDR3 has 17 amino acids. Trimming removed 3 bases from V and 4 bases from J, with 22 bases in between. Germline V gene lookup returns CDR1 LGHDT and CDR2 YNNKEL (reference sequence).

The gene calls are TRBV9 and TRBJ1-1; no clear D gene. Germline values: CDR1 SGDLS, CDR2 YYNGEE. Trimming left V 0 bases short and J 5 bases short, with 8 bases between. This CDR3 has 13 residues. This CDR3 reads CASSVGVKTEAFF. CDR3 sequence (DNA): TGTGCCAGCAGCGTAGGAGTTAAGACTGAAGCTTTCTTT. Using reference TRBV9 and TRBJ1-1 for the parts outside the CDR3, the full variable domain is DSGVTQTPKHLITATGQRVTLRCSPRSGDLSVYWYQQSLDQGLQFLIQYYNGEERAKGNILERFSAQQFPDLHSELNLSSLELGDSALYFCASSVGVKTEAFFGQGTRLTVV.

The chain recombines TRBV29-1 with TRBJ1-1; a weak D match, TRBD1 (5 bases). Germline V gives CDR1 SQVTM, CDR2 ANQGSEA. This CDR3 spans 13 amino acids. V dropped 4 bases and J dropped 1 base, with 10 bases sitting between them. The CDR3 DNA is TGCAGCGTTGTCAGGGTGGAGAACACTGAAGCTTTCTTT. It yields the protein CSVVRVENTEAFF.

V and J are TRBV6-5 and TRBJ2-7; TRBD1 matches at 8 bases. The germline V gene has CDR1 MNHEY and CDR2 SVGAGI. Trimming took 2 bases from V and 3 from J; bases not matched to a gene: 6. This CDR3 spans 15 amino acids. This CDR3 reads CASSYGSGGSYEQYF. CDR3 coding DNA: TGTGCCAGCAGTTACGGTTCAGGGGGCAGCTACGAGCAGTACTTC.

The chain has TRBV5-1 and TRBJ2-2; 11 positions match TRBD2. J lost 1 base, V lost 4 bases, and 3 bases had no gene match. From germline, CDR1 is SGHRS and CDR2 YFSETQ. The CDR3 totals 16 residues. The CDR3 nucleotides read TGCGCCAGCAGCCATACTAGCGGGAGGAACACCGGGGAGCTGTTTTTT. Its translation is CASSHTSGRNTGELFF.

This chain joins TRBV6-2 or TRBV6-3 and TRBJ2-7; 8 bases are a match to TRBD2. The germline V gene has CDR1 MNHEY and CDR2 SVGEGT. This CDR3 spans 15 amino acids. After removal of 4 bases from V and 0 bases from J, the junction contained 5 bases not matched to a gene. The CDR3 spells CASSFGLAGSYEQYF. CDR3 nucleotide sequence: TGTGCCAGCAGTTTTGGACTAGCTGGCTCCTACGAGCAGTACTTC.

This rearrangement joins TRBV30 to TRBJ1-2; weak D call: TRBD1 (5 bases). The germline V gene encodes CDR1 GTSNPN and CDR2 SVGIG (reference sequence). The ends were cut back, 0 bases at V and 2 bases at J, with 10 bases in the middle. The CDR3 sequence is 14 residues long. The CDR3: CAWSVSGINYGYTF. CDR3 in DNA: TGTGCCTGGAGTGTATCAGGGATCAACTATGGCTACACCTTC.

This chain links TRBV5-4 with TRBJ1-2; 12 positions match TRBD1. Per germline, CDR1 SGHNT and CDR2 YYREEE (reference sequence). The CDR3 is 17 residues long. V lost 3 bases to trimming and J lost 4 bases; unmatched junction nucleotides: 10. The CDR3: CASSSKTGTGGGYGYTF. CDR3 coding DNA: TGTGCCAGCAGCTCAAAAACCGGGACAGGGGGCGGCTATGGCTACACCTTC.

This chain joins TRBV19 and TRBJ2-1, with D maybe TRBD1 (6 bases). V dropped 2 bases and J dropped 7 bases, with 15 bases sitting between them. Per the germline V gene, CDR1 is LNHDA and CDR2 is SQIVND (reference sequence). This CDR3 contains 15 residues. CDR3 nucleotide sequence: TGTGCCAGTAGTATAAATACAGGGCTAGGAAATGAGCAGTTCTTC. Its translation: CASSINTGLGNEQFF.

The chain links TRBV28 to TRBJ2-2; D gene uncertain. CDR1 and CDR2 from the germline V gene are MDHEN and SYDVKM. CDR3 length equals 13 residues. The germline V and J ends were trimmed by 5 bases and 6 bases, with 10 bases remaining between them. The CDR3 DNA reads as TGTGCCAGCAGTCCCCGTGGCCCCGGGGAGCTGTTTTTT. Amino acids: CASSPRGPGELFF.

This clone was counted once. The V gene is TRBV7-3, the J gene TRBJ2-5, with 11 positions matching TRBD2. The J segment lost 5 bases and the V segment lost 2 bases, leaving 4 bases of the junction unmatched. Germline CDR1 SGHTA, CDR2 FQGTGA. The CDR3 spans 15 residues. The CDR3 nucleotides read TGTGCCAGCAGCTTAGGTAGCGGGGGGGCGGAGACCCAGTACTTC. This sequence encodes CASSLGSGGAETQYF. The full variable domain, its missing parts supplied by reference TRBV7-3 and TRBJ2-5, is GAGVSQTPSNKVTEKGKYVELRCDPISGHTALYWYRQSLGQGPEFLIYFQGTGAADDSGLPNDRFFAVRPEGSVSTLKIQRTERGDSAVYLCASSLGSGGAETQYFGPGTRLLVL.

J is TRBJ1-4 and V is TRBV12-3 or TRBV12-4, with D possibly matching TRBD1 (6 bases). Trimming left V 6 bases short and J 3 bases short, with 8 bases between. The CDR3 runs 13 residues. CDR3 sequence (DNA): TGTGCCAGCAGAACAGGGCCTAATGAAAAACTGTTTTTT. This sequence encodes CASRTGPNEKLFF.

The chain recombines TRBV7-6 with TRBJ2-2; 8 bases agree with TRBD1. The germline V gene has CDR1 SGHVS and CDR2 FNYEAQ. This CDR3 has 21 residues. Trimming cost V 2 bases and J 3 bases; bases outside gene matches: 20. The CDR3 loop is CASSLKRSGGARGGDTGELFF. The CDR3 DNA sequence: TGTGCCAGCAGCTTAAAAAGGTCAGGGGGCGCGAGGGGCGGAGACACCGGGGAGCTGTTTTTT.

The chain is built from TRBV5-4 and TRBJ2-5; D not certain. Germline V gene lookup returns CDR1 SGHNT and CDR2 YYREEE (reference sequence). The V gene lost 0 bases and the J gene lost 4 bases, with 10 bases spanning the gap. This CDR3 region has 14 residues. The CDR3 DNA is TGTGCCAGCAGCTTGGCGGCAGGTGGAGAGACCCAGTACTTC. It encodes CASSLAAGGETQYF.

The chain is built from TRBV20-1 and TRBJ2-7, with 10 positions matching TRBD2. CDR1 DFQATT and CDR2 SNEGSKA come from the germline V gene (reference sequence). This CDR3 spans 16 amino acids. Trimming removed 3 bases from V and 0 bases from J; junction bases left unmatched: 8. The CDR3 loop reads CSASTIAGGYSYEQYF. The DNA of the CDR3 is TGCAGTGCTAGTACAATAGCGGGGGGATACTCCTACGAGCAGTACTTC.

The gene calls are TRBV19 and TRBJ2-5, with a weak D call TRBD2 (6 bases). The V end was cut by 0 bases, the J end by 2 bases, with 10 bases between. Looked up from germline, CDR1 is LNHDA and CDR2 is SQIVND (reference sequence). This CDR3 spans 15 amino acids. In DNA form, the CDR3 reads TGTGCCAGTAGTATAGATCCAGGGACTCAAGAGACCCAGTACTTC. Protein sequence: CASSIDPGTQETQYF.

This sequence joins TRBV28 and TRBJ2-2; the match to TRBD2 covers 7 bases. This CDR3 contains 16 residues. The ends lost 5 bases at V and 8 bases at J; junction bases unmatched: 14. The V gene's germline CDR1 is MDHEN and CDR2 SYDVKM. The CDR3 here is CASSPLFPGTKGELFF. The CDR3 nucleotides are TGTGCCAGCAGTCCCCTTTTTCCGGGGACTAAGGGGGAGCTGTTTTTT.

V gene TRBV19 combines with J gene TRBJ2-4; 10 bases match TRBD2. The CDR3 runs 15 residues. Germline V gene data show CDR1 as LNHDA and CDR2 as SQIVND (reference sequence). V gave up 8 bases and J gave up 0 bases; unmatched junction bases: 4. The CDR3 here is CASGLAGGAKNIQYF. In DNA form, the CDR3 reads TGTGCCAGTGGTTTAGCGGGGGGAGCCAAAAACATTCAGTACTTC.

The V call is TRBV2, the J call TRBJ1-2; a weak D match, TRBD1 (5 bases). CDR1 is SNHLY, CDR2 FYNNEI, per germline. Deletions cut 8 bases from V and 4 bases from J, with 20 bases between. CDR3 length: 15 amino acids. The CDR3 coding sequence is TGTGCCAGCCATAGCGGTCAGGGATACGGCTATGGCTACACCTTC. Translating it yields CASHSGQGYGYGYTF.

This chain joins TRBV5-5 and TRBJ1-1, with D unresolved. The V end was cut by 2 bases, the J end by 3 bases, with 8 bases between. The CDR3 contains 13 residues. Germline V CDR1 and CDR2: SGHKS, YYEKEE (reference sequence). The CDR3 reads CASSFLPDTEAFF. CDR3 bases: TGTGCCAGCAGCTTTCTCCCGGACACTGAAGCTTTCTTT.

V usage is TRBV9 and J usage is TRBJ1-6; unclear D gene. Trimming shortened V by 3 bases and J by 10 bases, and 11 bases separated the two germline ends. Germline CDR1 is SGDLS and CDR2 is YYNGEE. This CDR3 is built from 13 residues. The CDR3 DNA sequence: TGTGCCAGCAGCGACTACGCCGGGTCACCCCTCCACTTT. It codes for CASSDYAGSPLHF.

The V and J genes are TRBV9 and TRBJ1-5, with 8 positions matching TRBD1. Germline values: CDR1 SGDLS, CDR2 YYNGEE. Trimming cost V 3 bases and J 5 bases; bases outside gene matches: 4. The CDR3 covers 14 residues. This CDR3 is CASSAGQGDQPQHF. Here the CDR3 DNA reads TGTGCCAGCAGCGCAGGACAGGGCGATCAGCCCCAGCATTTT.

CDR3 in DNA: TGTGCCAGTAGTCCCCGGGACAGTCCCCCTTCCTACGAGCAGTACTTC. Its translation: CASSPRDSPPSYEQYF. This chain links TRBV19 with TRBJ2-7; 7 nucleotides match TRBD1. V was clipped by 5 bases and J by 1 base; unmatched bases: 11. Germline V gene lookup returns CDR1 LNHDA and CDR2 SQIVND (reference sequence). The CDR3 is 16 amino acids.

The chain carries TRBV10-2 and TRBJ2-4; TRBD2 matches at 8 bases. V dropped 3 bases and J dropped 0; count of bases not matched to a gene: 13. CDR1 is WSHSY, CDR2 SAAADI, per germline. The CDR3 spans 19 residues. The CDR3 bases are TGCGCCAGCAGTGAAGGGCGGGGGGTTCTGACACTAGCCAAAAACATTCAGTACTTC. This codes for CASSEGRGVLTLAKNIQYF.

J is TRBJ2-3 and V is TRBV4-2; TRBD2 matches 7 bases. Per the germline V gene, CDR1 is LGHNA and CDR2 is YNFKEQ. Trimming took 4 bases from V and 0 from J; bases not matched to a gene: 4. The CDR3 length is 15 residues. Written as DNA, the CDR3 is TGTGCCAGCAGCCGAGAAGCGGGGAGCACAGATACGCAGTATTTT. Protein product: CASSREAGSTDTQYF.